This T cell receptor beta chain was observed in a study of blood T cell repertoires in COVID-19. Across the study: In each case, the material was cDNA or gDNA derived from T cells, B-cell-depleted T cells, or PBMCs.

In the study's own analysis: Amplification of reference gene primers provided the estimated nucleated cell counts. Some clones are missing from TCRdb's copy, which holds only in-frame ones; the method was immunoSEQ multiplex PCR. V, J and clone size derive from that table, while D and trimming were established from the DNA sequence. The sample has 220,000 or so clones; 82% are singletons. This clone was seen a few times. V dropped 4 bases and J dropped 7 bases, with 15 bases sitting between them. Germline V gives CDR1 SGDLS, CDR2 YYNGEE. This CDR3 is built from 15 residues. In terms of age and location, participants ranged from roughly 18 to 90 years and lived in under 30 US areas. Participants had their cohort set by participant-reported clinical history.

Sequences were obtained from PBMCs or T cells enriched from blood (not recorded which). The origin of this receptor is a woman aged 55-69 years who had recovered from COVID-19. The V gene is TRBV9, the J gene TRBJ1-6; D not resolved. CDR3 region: CASSPPLGLNSPLHF. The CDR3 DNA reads TGTGCCAGCAGCCCCCCACTAGGGTTGAATTCACCCCTCCACTTT.